Each of the 20 T cell receptor beta chains below was sequenced from the same sample in a study of cytomegalovirus exposure and HLA in healthy donors (dated by TCRdb to 2015 to 2018). Libraries were prepared through the immunoSEQ multiplex PCR assay. Imported from immuneACCESS, the table was reduced by TCRdb to in-frame sequences with V and J called. These copies leave out some clones; in studies compared against another copy, an unresolved V gene accounts for under half, and the cause of the remainder is not known. The sample has approximately 270,000 clones on record, about 86% of them singletons. Approximately 1% of the sample is in the top ten clones. The sample was PBMCs. These receptors were collected from a woman under 30 in good health and CMV-seronegative.

This chain links TRBV2 with TRBJ1-3, with D possibly being TRBD1 (6 bases). In germline, CDR1 is SNHLY, CDR2 FYNNEI. The CDR3 has 14 amino acids. V was shortened by 4 bases and J by 4 bases, with 11 bases between the two germline ends. The CDR3: CASSVGTKGNTIYF. DNA for the CDR3: TGTGCCAGCAGTGTCGGGACAAAGGGAAACACCATATATTTT. Full variable domain (outside the CDR3, taken from reference TRBV2 and TRBJ1-3): EPEVTQTPSHQVTQMGQEVILRCVPISNHLYFYWYRQILGQKVEFLVSFYNNEISEKSEIFDDQFSVERPDGSNFTLKIRSTKLEDSAMYFCASSVGTKGNTIYFGEGSWLTVV.

The chain couples TRBV7-6 to TRBJ2-3; TRBD1 matches 9 bases. V shed 3 bases, J shed 8 bases, and the junction held 12 bases outside the gene matches. The CDR3 sequence is 16 residues long. Germline CDR1 and CDR2: SGHVS and FNYEAQ. DNA for the CDR3: TGTGCCAGCAGCTTCCTCGGACAGGGGATGGCAGGTACGCAGTATTTT. Translated: CASSFLGQGMAGTQYF.

The V and J genes are TRBV9 and TRBJ2-7, with a weak D call TRBD2 (5 bases). This CDR3 is built from 13 residues. The germline V gene has CDR1 SGDLS and CDR2 YYNGEE. The V and J ends lost 4 bases and 7 bases respectively, with 15 bases between them. The CDR3 sequence: CASSPSGIGEQYF. For the CDR3, the DNA is TGTGCCAGCAGCCCGTCCGGGATAGGAGAGCAGTACTTC.

Only one count was recorded for this clone. The gene calls are TRBV4-3 and TRBJ2-1; 8 nucleotides align to TRBD2. CDR1 LGHNA and CDR2 YSLEER come from the germline V gene. The trim removed 4 bases at V and 4 bases at J, leaving 9 bases unmatched. This CDR3 spans 16 amino acids. CDR3 region: CASSPQNRGGYNEQFF. Here the CDR3 DNA reads TGCGCCAGCAGCCCCCAGAACCGGGGGGGGTACAATGAGCAGTTCTTC.

This clone occurred once. The genes are TRBV5-4 and TRBJ1-1; no clear D. This CDR3 region has 13 residues. Trimming left V 1 base short and J 11 bases short, with 15 bases between. Germline CDR1 is SGHNT and CDR2 is YYREEE (reference sequence). CDR3 amino acids: CASSLPGLMSAFF. CDR3 in DNA: TGTGCCAGCAGCTTGCCAGGATTGATGTCGGCTTTCTTT.

The gene calls are TRBV25-1 and TRBJ1-4; no clear D. V was cut by 7 bases and J by 4 bases, with 13 bases left in between. This CDR3 is 14 amino acids long. The germline V gene has CDR1 MGHDK and CDR2 SYGVNS. The CDR3, as DNA: TGTGCCAGCATCCCGGCGGGCTTTAATGAAAAACTGTTTTTT. This codes for CASIPAGFNEKLFF.

This rearrangement joins TRBV30 to TRBJ1-2; no clear D gene. The CDR3 has 11 amino acids. Germline V gives CDR1 GTSNPN, CDR2 SVGIG (reference sequence). Trimming pared 4 bases from V and 8 bases from J, leaving 11 bases between. The CDR3 is CAWKVEEGYTF. CDR3 in DNA: TGTGCCTGGAAGGTGGAGGAAGGCTACACCTTC.

The chain joins TRBV5-4 to TRBJ1-5; TRBD1 aligns across 8 bases. There are 12 residues in the CDR3. The V and J ends lost 10 bases and 4 bases, in that order; junction bases with no gene match: 4. CDR1 SGHNT and CDR2 YYREEE come from the germline V gene (reference sequence). CDR3 nucleotides: TGTGCCTGGCGACAGGGGAATCAGCCCCAGCATTTT. Its translation is CAWRQGNQPQHF.

V and J are TRBV28 and TRBJ1-3, with D perhaps matching TRBD1 (6 bases). Trimming stripped 3 bases from V and 2 bases from J, with 8 bases between. The CDR3 is 14 amino acids. The germline gives CDR1 MDHEN, CDR2 SYDVKM. The CDR3 nucleotides read TGTGCCAGCAGTTTTACAGGGACTGGAAACACCATATATTTT. It yields the protein CASSFTGTGNTIYF.

In its sample, this clone was seen once. This chain connects TRBV7-2 to TRBJ2-7; 10 bases fit TRBD2. The CDR3 covers 16 residues. Unmatched junction bases numbered 5, after V lost 0 bases and J lost 3 bases. CDR1 is SGHTA, CDR2 FQGNSA, per germline. This CDR3 reads CASSLARASGSYEQYF. Written as DNA, the CDR3 is TGTGCCAGCAGCTTAGCGAGGGCTAGCGGGAGCTACGAGCAGTACTTC.

The gene calls are TRBV9 and TRBJ2-6; D unclear. V was pared by 4 bases and J by 0 bases, with 8 bases between. This CDR3 spans 15 amino acids. In germline, CDR1 is SGDLS, CDR2 YYNGEE. Here the CDR3 reads CASSPLFSGANVLTF. The CDR3 bases are TGTGCCAGCAGCCCCCTCTTCTCTGGGGCCAACGTCCTGACTTTC.

The chain carries TRBV6-1 and TRBJ2-7; 10 bases fit TRBD1. Germline loops: CDR1 MNHNS, CDR2 SASEGT. The CDR3 extends over 15 amino acids. Trimming took 2 bases from V and 2 from J; bases not matched to a gene: 3. In nucleotides, the CDR3 is TGTGCCAGCAGTGAACCGGGACAGGGGACCTACGAGCAGTACTTC. This gives the protein CASSEPGQGTYEQYF.

The CDR3 loop reads CASSYSEAVETQYF. The DNA of the CDR3 is TGTGCCAGCAGTTACTCCGAGGCAGTAGAGACCCAGTACTTC. The chain carries TRBV6-5 and TRBJ2-5; D call uncertain. V lost 0 bases to trimming and J lost 4 bases, with 9 bases between them. The CDR3 loop spans 14 amino acids. Germline V lookup: CDR1 MNHEY, CDR2 SVGAGI.

The chain uses TRBV7-8 and TRBJ2-1, with 13 positions matching TRBD2. Trimming cost V 5 bases and J 6 bases; bases outside gene matches: 4. The length of the CDR3 is 15 residues. Germline V gene data show CDR1 as SGHVS and CDR2 as FQNEAQ. CDR3: CASSRGLAGINEQFF. CDR3 coding DNA: TGTGCCAGCAGCCGGGGACTAGCGGGGATCAATGAGCAGTTCTTC.

The V and J genes are TRBV28 and TRBJ1-4, with 11 bases lining up with TRBD1. The ends lost 3 bases at V and 8 bases at J; junction bases unmatched: 14. The CDR3 consists of 18 residues. CDR1 and CDR2 (germline): MDHEN, SYDVKM. The CDR3 spells CASSFVGQGARAGEKLFF. The CDR3 DNA reads TGTGCCAGCAGTTTTGTAGGACAGGGGGCGAGGGCTGGAGAAAAACTGTTTTTT.

V and J are TRBV4-3 and TRBJ2-2; D is unresolved. Trimming shortened V by 0 bases and J by 4 bases, and 9 bases separated the two germline ends. The CDR3 runs to 15 residues. Germline V gene data show CDR1 as LGHNA and CDR2 as YSLEER. This CDR3 is CASSQEIQITGELFF. The CDR3 DNA reads as TGCGCCAGCAGCCAAGAGATACAGATCACCGGGGAGCTGTTTTTT.

This sequence joins TRBV27 and TRBJ2-1, with 8 bases lining up with TRBD1. CDR3 length: 16 amino acids. Unmatched junction bases numbered 8, after V lost 4 bases and J lost 3 bases. The germline CDR1 and CDR2 sequences are MNHEY and SMNVEV (reference sequence). CDR3 region: CASSSLGTGVYNEQFF. As DNA, the CDR3 is TGTGCCAGCAGTTCCCTCGGGACAGGAGTCTACAATGAGCAGTTCTTC.

The chain employs TRBV15 and TRBJ2-3; D may be TRBD2 (5 bases). The CDR3 has 12 amino acids. Trimming removed 0 bases from V and 9 bases from J, with 7 bases in between. The germline CDR1 and CDR2 sequences are LNHNV and YYDKDF (reference sequence). CDR3 sequence: CATSRDRRTQYF. The DNA for the CDR3 is TGTGCCACCAGCAGAGATAGGAGGACGCAGTATTTT. Looking up the rest from reference TRBV15 and TRBJ2-3 gives the full variable domain: DAMVIQNPRYQVTQFGKPVTLSCSQTLNHNVMYWYQQKSSQAPKLLFHYYDKDFNNEADTPDNFQSRRPNTSFCFLDIRSPGLGDTAMYLCATSRDRRTQYFGPGTRLTVL.

The chain has TRBV29-1 and TRBJ2-1; TRBD2 matches 12 bases. Germline V lookup: CDR1 SQVTM, CDR2 ANQGSEA. V dropped 4 bases and J dropped 7; count of bases not matched to a gene: 8. The CDR3 has 15 amino acids. In nucleotides, the CDR3 is TGCAGCGTTGGCCCTCTAGCGGGGGGGTCGAATGAGCAGTTCTTC. Protein product: CSVGPLAGGSNEQFF.

This clone was observed a few times. The chain links TRBV5-1 to TRBJ1-1; D call uncertain. Trimming stripped 0 bases from V and 0 bases from J, with 9 bases between. Per germline, CDR1 SGHRS and CDR2 YFSETQ. CDR3 length: 15 residues. The chain's CDR3 is CASSLASGMNTEAFF. The CDR3 nucleotides are TGCGCCAGCAGCTTGGCCTCAGGAATGAACACTGAAGCTTTCTTT.